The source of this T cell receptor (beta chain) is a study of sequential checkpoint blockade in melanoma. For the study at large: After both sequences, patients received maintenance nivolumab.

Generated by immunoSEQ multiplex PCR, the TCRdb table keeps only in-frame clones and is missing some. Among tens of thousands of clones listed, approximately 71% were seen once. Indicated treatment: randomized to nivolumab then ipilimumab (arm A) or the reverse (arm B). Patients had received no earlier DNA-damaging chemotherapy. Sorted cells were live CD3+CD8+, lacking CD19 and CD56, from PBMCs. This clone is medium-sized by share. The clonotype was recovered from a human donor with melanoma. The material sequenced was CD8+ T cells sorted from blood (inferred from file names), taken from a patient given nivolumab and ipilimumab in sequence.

The CDR3 reads CASSESRQGIFYGYTF. DNA for the CDR3: TGCGCCAGCAGTGAGTCAAGGCAGGGAATCTTCTATGGCTACACCTTC. J is TRBJ1-2 and V is TRBV10-2; weak D call: TRBD1 (5 bases). The CDR3 runs to 16 residues. Germline CDR1 reads WSHSY; CDR2 reads SAAADI. The germline V and J ends were trimmed by 0 bases and 4 bases, with 15 bases remaining between them.